A selection of T cell receptor beta chains follows, all from one sample in a study of T cell responses to AZD1222 COVID-19 vaccine. This table comes from immunoSEQ multiplex PCR, and its TCRdb copy is limited to in-frame clones, with some not included. The data contain 90,000 to 150,000 clones, about 90% of them singletons. Sequencing was performed on peripheral blood, taken on day 0 of AZD1222 vaccination. The receptors come from an adult in good health. Each CDR3 is given with its conserved first and last residue. D genes are given only for firm matches. Clone size is stated in some rows and not others, as once, few, many or a class when expanded.

J gene,V gene,clone size,D gene,CDR3 DNA,CDR3 protein
TRBJ1-2,TRBV14,-,-,TGTGCCAGCAGCCCCCACGGGGGCTTGGGCTACACCTTC,CASSPHGGLGYTF
TRBJ2-3,TRBV11-2,-,TRBD2,TGTGCCAGCAGCGCCCACACAGCGGGAGGGTCGACAGTTACGCAGTATTTT,CASSAHTAGGSTVTQYF
TRBJ1-1,TRBV7-9,once,-,TGTGCCAGCAGCTTAGCGCGAATGAACACTGAAGCTTTCTTT,CASSLARMNTEAFF
TRBJ1-5,TRBV27,-,-,TGTGCCAGCAGTCGGGACAAGTATAGCAATCAGCCCCAGCATTTT,CASSRDKYSNQPQHF
TRBJ1-6,TRBV18,-,-,TGTGCCAGCTCGCCCTCCGCCCGCGCAGGGAAGGTTTCCGATTCACCCCTCCACTTT,CASSPSARAGKVSDSPLHF
TRBJ2-7,TRBV15,-,TRBD1,TGTGCCACCAGCGGTACAGGGGACAGCTCCTACGAGCAGTACTTC,CATSGTGDSSYEQYF
TRBJ1-1,TRBV6-5,once,-,TGTGCCAGCGAGCGGGTGGGAGGCACTGAAGCTTTCTTT,CASERVGGTEAFF
TRBJ1-2,TRBV10-3,-,TRBD1,TGTGCCATCAGAGCTGAGACAGGGACCGGCTACACCTTC,CAIRAETGTGYTF
TRBJ1-1,TRBV19,-,-,TGTGCCAGTACGCGGGTGACCTCAATGAACACTGAAGCTTTCTTT,CASTRVTSMNTEAFF
TRBJ2-1,TRBV7-3,-,-,TGTGCCAGCAGCTTATATATTAGAGGGGACAATGAGCAGTTCTTC,CASSLYIRGDNEQFF
TRBJ1-2,TRBV28,-,-,TGTGCCAGCAGTGAACAGAGTTACTATGGCTACACCTTC,CASSEQSYYGYTF
TRBJ1-1,TRBV3-1/TRBV3-2,-,TRBD1,TGTGCCAGCAGCCGGTGGGACAGCGTGAACACTGAAGCTTTCTTT,CASSRWDSVNTEAFF
TRBJ2-7,TRBV6-5,once,TRBD1,TGTGCCAGCAGTCTCGGGACAGGTCGAGAGCAGTACTTC,CASSLGTGREQYF
TRBJ2-3,TRBV9,once,-,TGTGCCAGCAGCGTCTCGGGGAACACAGATACGCAGTATTTT,CASSVSGNTDTQYF
TRBJ1-5,TRBV3-1/TRBV3-2,-,-,TGTGCCAGCAGCCAAGGGGGGGCGGATAGCAATCAGCCCCAGCATTTT,CASSQGGADSNQPQHF
TRBJ2-1,TRBV30,-,TRBD2,TGTGCCTGGAGCGGGAGGGCCTTTGGTGAGCAGTTCTTC,CAWSGRAFGEQFF
TRBJ2-7,TRBV5-1,-,-,TGCGCCAGCAGCTTTTCTGGGAGTCAGGGTATCTCCTACGAGCAGTACTTC,CASSFSGSQGISYEQYF
TRBJ2-7,TRBV9,-,-,TGTGCCAGCAACGGGACAAAGCGAAACGAGCAGTACTTC,CASNGTKRNEQYF
TRBJ1-2,TRBV6-5,-,TRBD1,TGTGCCAGCAGTAAACAGGGGTTGGGCTACACCTTC,CASSKQGLGYTF
TRBJ2-1,TRBV18,-,-,TGTGCCAGCTCACCACTCGAGACCTCCTACAATGAGCAGTTCTTC,CASSPLETSYNEQFF
TRBJ1-4,TRBV28,-,TRBD1,TGTGCCAGCAGGTCAGGGGGAACTAATGAAAAACTGTTTTTT,CASRSGGTNEKLFF
TRBJ1-1,TRBV5-1,-,-,TGCGCCAGCAGCTTTAGTGGCACTGAAGCTTTCTTT,CASSFSGTEAFF
TRBJ2-1,TRBV27,-,TRBD1,TGTGCCAGCAGTATCCGGGACAGCTACAATGAGCAGTTCTTC,CASSIRDSYNEQFF
TRBJ1-2,TRBV9,-,-,TGTGCCAGCACCAAAACAGAGAACTATGGCTACACCTTC,CASTKTENYGYTF
TRBJ1-6,TRBV27,-,-,TGTGCCAGCAGTTTTTTTTTGGATTCACCCCTCCACTTT,CASSFFLDSPLHF
TRBJ1-1,TRBV27,-,-,TGTGCCAGCAGTTTACTGGGCAGGGAGGGCACTGAAGCTTTCTTT,CASSLLGREGTEAFF
TRBJ1-4,TRBV3-1/TRBV3-2,-,-,TGTGCCAGCAGCAAAGGGGGGACTGGAGAAAAACTGTTTTTT,CASSKGGTGEKLFF
TRBJ2-7,TRBV19,-,TRBD2,TGTGCCAGTAGTATAGGTCCTAGCGGGAGCTCCTACGAGCAGTACTTC,CASSIGPSGSSYEQYF
TRBJ1-2,TRBV25-1,-,-,TGTGCCAGCAGTGGGTCAGGGCCCTATGGCTACACCTTC,CASSGSGPYGYTF
TRBJ2-2,TRBV11-3,-,TRBD1,TGTGCCAGCAGCCCGGGACAGGGGGCCTCGTACACCGGGGAGCTGTTTTTT,CASSPGQGASYTGELFF
TRBJ2-1,TRBV3-1/TRBV3-2,-,TRBD2,TGTGCCAGCAGCATAGGACTAGCGGTTTACAATGAGCAGTTCTTC,CASSIGLAVYNEQFF
TRBJ1-5,TRBV6-6,few,-,TGTGCCAGCACCGAGGGTCCTCTTAATCAGCCCCAGCATTTT,CASTEGPLNQPQHF
TRBJ1-6,TRBV2,-,-,TGTGCCAGCAGTGATGTGGGGCCGCATAATTCACCCCTCCACTTT,CASSDVGPHNSPLHF
TRBJ2-5,TRBV7-9,-,-,TGTGCCAGCAGCAGGGAAGCCACCCAAGAGACCCAGTACTTC,CASSREATQETQYF
TRBJ2-7,TRBV6-5,-,-,TGTGCCAGCATCGGGAACTCCTACGAGCAGTACTTC,CASIGNSYEQYF
TRBJ1-1,TRBV28,once,-,TGTGCCAGCAGTCCCCACGTGGGTTCCACTGAAGCTTTCTTT,CASSPHVGSTEAFF
TRBJ2-1,TRBV6-1,-,-,TGTGCCAGCAGTGAGTGGGACATATCAGTGTCCGATGAGCAGTTCTTC,CASSEWDISVSDEQFF
TRBJ2-3,TRBV6-5,-,-,TGTGCCAGCAGTTTTGGTCATCCCCGCACAGATACGCAGTATTTT,CASSFGHPRTDTQYF
TRBJ1-5,TRBV30,-,TRBD1,TGTGCCTGGAGTGTACAGGGGGTTGGCAATCAGCCCCAGCATTTT,CAWSVQGVGNQPQHF
TRBJ2-7,TRBV5-1,once,-,TGCGCCAGCAGTCGCGACAGTGAGCAAACCTACGAGCAGTACTTC,CASSRDSEQTYEQYF
TRBJ1-2,TRBV14,-,TRBD1,TGTGCCAGCAGCCGCCTGGGACAGGGGATAGGTGGCTACACCTTC,CASSRLGQGIGGYTF